The 4 T cell receptor beta chains listed next were all sequenced from one sample in a study of CD8 T cells in Susac syndrome. cDNA came from about 0.5 to 1 ug RNA primed by random hexamers. TCRdb re-derived calls from the immunoSEQ multiplex PCR reads in MiXCR, one entry per CDR3 protein. Among about 180,000 distinct CDR3 sequences, 90% to 97% were seen once, and the ten largest hold about 0.093%. The sequencing input was CD4+ T cells from PBMCs. The receptor set was obtained from a human donor with multiple sclerosis.

The V call is TRBV29-1, the J call TRBJ1-2, with D perhaps matching TRBD1 (6 bases). Germline V lookup: CDR1 SQVTM, CDR2 ANQGSEA. This CDR3 is built from 14 residues. V gave up 4 bases and J gave up 8 bases, with 20 bases separating them. The CDR3 is CSVGASDRPRGYTF. CDR3 DNA: TGCAGCGTTGGGGCCTCTGACAGGCCCAGGGGCTACACCTTC.

The rearrangement uses TRBV3-1 and TRBJ1-1; 7 nucleotides match TRBD1. In germline, CDR1 is LGHDT, CDR2 YNNKEL (reference sequence). With V trimmed by 2 bases and J by 4 bases, 7 bases remained unmatched. The CDR3 length is 15 residues. The CDR3 reads CASSQLDRVGTEAFF. In DNA form, the CDR3 reads TGTGCCAGCAGCCAATTAGACAGGGTGGGCACTGAAGCTTTCTTT.

In DNA form, the CDR3 reads TGTGCCAGCAGCCACTCCGGGACAGGCCTCTCCTACGAGCAGTACTTC. It specifies CASSHSGTGLSYEQYF. The gene calls are TRBV3-1 and TRBJ2-7; TRBD1 matches at 8 bases. The CDR3 has 16 amino acids. CDR1 is LGHDT, CDR2 YNNKEL, per germline (reference sequence). V was pared by 3 bases and J by 0 bases, with 7 bases of the junction left unmatched.

J is TRBJ2-7 and V is TRBV4-1; D uncertain. Germline V lookup: CDR1 MGHRA, CDR2 YSYEKL. The length of the CDR3 is 16 residues. Trimming removed 1 base from V and 0 bases from J, with 13 bases in between. The chain's CDR3 is CASSQAWADSSYEQYF. CDR3 DNA: TGCGCCAGCAGCCAAGCCTGGGCCGATAGCTCCTACGAGCAGTACTTC.